This is a list of T cell receptor beta chains from one sample in a study of CD8+CD57+ T cells in acquired aplastic anemia. TCRdb recomputed calls from the reads with MiXCR, one row per CDR3 protein. The data show 100,000 to 120,000 distinct CDR3 sequences, 50% to 65% seen once. Material: sorted CD4+, CD8+, or CD8+CD57+ T cells (not recorded which) from PBMCs. All receptors come from a human donor in good health, serving as a control. The CDR3 runs from the conserved cysteine through the conserved F or W. A D gene is named only where the DNA matches it firmly. The listing skips clone size in some rows; elsewhere it reads once, few, many or a size class.

TRBV19	TRBJ1-1	-	many	CASSIERGGRSTEAFF	TGTGCCAGTAGTATAGAAAGGGGGGGCAGAAGCACTGAAGCTTTCTTT
TRBV12-3/TRBV12-4	TRBJ1-6	-	-	CASRGQNNSPLHF	TGTGCCAGCAGAGGGCAGAATAATTCACCCCTCCACTTT
TRBV6-1	TRBJ2-7	TRBD1	-	CASSLQTGTGVGKQQYF	TGTGCCAGCAGCCTACAAACCGGGACAGGGGTCGGCAAGCAGCAGTACTTC
TRBV11-2	TRBJ2-5	-	few	CASSLEGRLALQETQYF	TGTGCCAGCAGCTTAGAGGGTCGACTTGCCCTCCAAGAGACCCAGTACTTC
TRBV2	TRBJ2-2	-	few	CASSLEDTGELFF	TGTGCCAGCAGCCTCGAGGACACCGGGGAGCTGTTTTTT
TRBV9	TRBJ1-1	-	many	CASSAGMNTEAFF	TGTGCCAGCAGCGCCGGGATGAACACTGAAGCTTTCTTT
TRBV7-9	TRBJ1-4	-	many	CASSSTGTGSANEKLFF	TGTGCCAGCAGCTCTACTGGTACAGGGAGTGCTAATGAAAAACTGTTTTTT
TRBV20-1	TRBJ1-1	TRBD1	many	CSARDRVTEAFF	TGCAGTGCCCGGGACAGGGTTACTGAAGCTTTCTTT
TRBV10-3	TRBJ2-3	-	-	CAISDSSGTGVTDTQYF	TGTGCCATCAGTGACTCCTCCGGGACGGGAGTCACAGATACGCAGTATTTT
TRBV25-1	TRBJ2-7	TRBD2	-	CASPGVAGTYEQYF	TGTGCCAGCCCGGGGGTAGCGGGGACCTACGAGCAGTACTTC
TRBV24-1	TRBJ2-3	TRBD2	-	CATSDVGGRTDTQYF	TGTGCCACCAGTGACGTCGGGGGGAGAACAGATACGCAGTATTTT
TRBV11-2	TRBJ2-5	TRBD2	many	CASSPRGGPETQYF	TGTGCCAGCAGCCCCCGGGGGGGCCCGGAGACCCAGTACTTC
TRBV19	TRBJ1-1	TRBD1	-	CASSGATGGRAFF	TGTGCCAGTAGTGGGGCGACAGGGGGCAGAGCTTTCTTT
TRBV7-9	TRBJ2-3	-	-	CASTRDGTDTQYF	TGTGCCAGCACCCGAGACGGCACAGATACGCAGTATTTT
TRBV19	TRBJ1-5	-	-	CASRDLRQPQHF	TGTGCCAGTAGGGATTTACGGCAGCCCCAGCATTTT
TRBV6-1	TRBJ1-1	TRBD1	many	CASRETGQAFF	TGTGCCAGCAGAGAGACAGGGCAAGCTTTCTTT
TRBV6-1	TRBJ1-1	-	-	CASSWGRRNTEAFF	TGTGCCAGCAGCTGGGGCAGGAGGAACACTGAAGCTTTCTTT
TRBV6-1	TRBJ1-1	TRBD1	many	CASWDSVYTEAFF	TGTGCCAGCTGGGACAGCGTATACACTGAAGCTTTCTTT
TRBV2	TRBJ2-5	TRBD2	-	CASSQRQLAVIPQYF	TGTGCCAGCAGCCAGCGGCAACTAGCGGTCATCCCCCAGTACTTC
TRBV27	TRBJ2-3	-	many	CASSPGLARVDTQYF	TGTGCCAGCAGCCCCGGGCTAGCGAGGGTAGATACGCAGTATTTT
TRBV6-1	TRBJ2-7	-	-	CASSDTGERYEQYF	TGTGCCAGCAGTGACACCGGGGAGCGCTACGAGCAGTACTTC
TRBV24-1	TRBJ2-2	-	-	CATSDLGSWGTGELFF	TGTGCCACCAGTGATTTAGGAAGTTGGGGCACCGGGGAGCTGTTTTTT
TRBV9	TRBJ2-7	-	-	CASSVEGRSYEQYF	TGTGCCAGCAGCGTAGAAGGACGATCCTACGAGCAGTACTTC
TRBV19	TRBJ2-1	-	many	CASSKTGFEQFF	TGTGCCAGTAGTAAAACAGGGTTTGAGCAGTTCTTC
TRBV25-1	TRBJ2-7	TRBD2	-	CASSGGGGGSSSYEQYF	TGTGCCAGCAGTGGGGGGGGCGGGGGGTCGAGCTCCTACGAGCAGTACTTC
TRBV19	TRBJ2-6	-	many	CASRSDSGANVLTF	TGTGCCAGTAGGTCGGACTCTGGGGCCAACGTCCTGACTTTC
TRBV20-1	TRBJ1-2	-	-	CSARDPQEWLDGYTF	TGCAGTGCTAGGGATCCTCAGGAGTGGCTTGATGGCTACACCTTC
TRBV19	TRBJ1-1	TRBD1	-	CASTQGAMNTEAFF	TGTGCCAGTACCCAGGGGGCGATGAACACTGAAGCTTTCTTT
TRBV6-6	TRBJ1-1	-	-	CASRDHFGMNTEAFF	TGTGCCAGCAGGGACCATTTCGGGATGAACACTGAAGCTTTCTTT
TRBV5-1	TRBJ1-1	-	many	CASSLSRRGTEAFF	TGCGCCAGCAGCTTGAGTCGGAGGGGGACTGAAGCTTTCTTT
TRBV19	TRBJ1-6	-	-	CASRRRVHSPLHF	TGTGCCAGTAGAAGGAGGGTCCATTCACCCCTCCACTTT
TRBV6-2/TRBV6-3	TRBJ2-7	TRBD2	once	CASSYSERDEQYF	TGTGCCAGCAGTTACTCGGAGCGGGATGAGCAGTACTTC
TRBV25-1	TRBJ1-1	-	-	CASSVGIGTEAFF	TGTGCCAGCAGTGTAGGGATCGGCACTGAAGCTTTCTTT
TRBV25-1	TRBJ2-3	-	-	CASSQGGGGGNTQYF	TGTGCCAGCAGCCAAGGGGGAGGAGGGGGGAATACGCAGTATTTT
TRBV4-2	TRBJ2-2	-	few	CASSQAGGTGYYTGELFF	TGTGCCAGCAGCCAAGCGGGGGGGACAGGGTATTATACCGGGGAGCTGTTTTTT
TRBV5-1	TRBJ1-2	-	many	CASSLEGRAHGYTF	TGCGCCAGCAGCTTGGAAGGCAGGGCCCATGGCTACACCTTC
TRBV4-3	TRBJ1-2	-	many	CASSQDYSENYGYTF	TGCGCCAGCAGCCAAGATTATTCAGAAAACTATGGCTACACCTTC
TRBV29-1	TRBJ2-2	TRBD1	many	CSVELRDRGTGELFF	TGCAGCGTTGAGCTGCGGGACAGGGGCACCGGGGAGCTGTTTTTT
TRBV19	TRBJ2-1	-	-	CASSLYSSYNEQFF	TGTGCCAGTAGCCTGTATAGCTCCTACAATGAGCAGTTCTTC
TRBV13	TRBJ2-1	TRBD2	-	CASSFGGAASNEQFF	TGTGCCAGCAGCTTCGGGGGGGCCGCTTCCAATGAGCAGTTCTTC
TRBV3-1	TRBJ2-3	TRBD1	-	CASSPEGASTDTQYF	TGTGCCAGCAGCCCCGAGGGGGCTAGCACAGATACGCAGTATTTT
TRBV2	TRBJ2-3	-	-	CASSAGGLDTQYF	TGTGCCAGCAGTGCGGGGGGCCTGGATACGCAGTATTTT
TRBV20-1	TRBJ2-7	-	-	CSARGREAGPTYEQYF	TGCAGTGCTAGAGGTAGGGAGGCAGGGCCTACCTACGAGCAGTACTTC
TRBV7-9	TRBJ2-2	-	-	CASSPTRGGTGELFF	TGTGCCAGCAGCCCCACCCGAGGAGGAACCGGGGAGCTGTTTTTT
TRBV7-9	TRBJ1-1	-	once	CASSYQGSNTEAFF	TGTGCCAGCAGCTATCAAGGATCCAACACTGAAGCTTTCTTT
TRBV6-1	TRBJ2-1	TRBD2	many	CASSGLAGGHNEQFF	TGTGCCAGCAGCGGACTAGCGGGGGGCCACAATGAGCAGTTCTTC
TRBV12-3/TRBV12-4	TRBJ2-7	-	-	CASSRRPGLSLLYEQYF	TGTGCCAGCAGTAGGAGGCCGGGGCTAAGTCTCCTCTACGAGCAGTACTTC
TRBV7-2	TRBJ2-3	TRBD1	-	CASSSSGTGGYTDTQYF	TGTGCCAGCAGCTCCTCCGGGACAGGGGGATACACAGATACGCAGTATTTT
TRBV20-1	TRBJ2-5	-	once	CSARAGGGETQYF	TGCAGTGCCAGGGCTGGGGGCGGGGAGACCCAGTACTTC
TRBV9	TRBJ2-1	-	many	CASSVLNEQFF	TGTGCCAGCAGCGTCCTCAATGAGCAGTTCTTC
TRBV15	TRBJ1-1	-	-	CATSTYRNTEAFF	TGTGCCACCAGCACTTACAGAAACACTGAAGCTTTCTTT
TRBV19	TRBJ2-2	TRBD1	once	CASSTRTGSTGELFF	TGTGCCAGTAGTACCCGGACAGGGAGCACCGGGGAGCTGTTTTTT
TRBV24-1	TRBJ1-2	-	many	CATSDFRKYGYTF	TGTGCCACCAGTGATTTCAGAAAATATGGCTACACCTTC
TRBV15	TRBJ2-7	TRBD2	-	CATSRVALAGVYEQYF	TGTGCCACCAGCAGAGTCGCGCTAGCGGGAGTCTACGAGCAGTACTTC
TRBV7-9	TRBJ1-2	-	many	CASSTSVRHRSDGYTF	TGTGCCAGCAGCACGTCCGTGAGACACCGCTCGGATGGCTACACCTTC